Presented here are 10 T cell receptor beta chains from one specimen sequenced in a study of vaccination and CD4 T cells after COVID-19. For these receptors, no antigen is known. Treatment: roughly 10-day PBMC culture with coronavirus spike peptide pools or control peptides (ViraFEST assay). The Oncomine TCR Beta short-read assay was what sequenced the DNA obtained from cultured CD4+ T cells. TCRdb reprocessed the PCR reads with MiXCR, giving one entry per CDR3 protein. Found here are 12,000 or so distinct CDR3 sequences, roughly 55% of them singletons; the top ten hold roughly 20%. Material: CD4+ T cells from blood, cultured in vitro. The receptor set was obtained from a human donor who had recovered from COVID-19.

This chain joins TRBV6-2 or TRBV6-3 and TRBJ1-5; D is possibly TRBD1 (5 bases). V lost 5 bases, J lost 0 bases, and 11 bases lay in between. Germline-derived CDR1 and CDR2 are MNHEY and SVGEGT. The CDR3 has 15 amino acids. Here the CDR3 reads CASSRGSYSNQPQHF. CDR3 nucleotide sequence: TGTGCCAGCAGTAGGGGATCTTATAGCAATCAGCCCCAGCATTTT.

The chain combines TRBV3-1 with TRBJ1-6; 8 nucleotides align to TRBD1. CDR3 length: 14 residues. With V trimmed by 8 bases and J by 9 bases, 9 bases remained unmatched. Germline values: CDR1 LGHDT, CDR2 YNNKEL (reference sequence). CDR3 sequence (DNA): TGTGCCAGCGCGACCGGGACAGGATCTTCACCCCTCCACTTT. Amino acids: CASATGTGSSPLHF.

This clonotype was recorded a few times. The genes are TRBV20-1 and TRBJ2-1; D is possibly TRBD1 (6 bases). The V end was cut by 2 bases, the J end by 9 bases, with 14 bases between. The germline CDR1 and CDR2 sequences are DFQATT and SNEGSKA (reference sequence). There are 13 residues in the CDR3. The CDR3: CSARQGRWREQFF. DNA for the CDR3: TGCAGTGCTAGACAGGGGCGGTGGCGTGAGCAGTTCTTC.

This clonotype was observed a handful of times. The chain carries TRBV20-1 and TRBJ2-3; D is perhaps TRBD2 (6 bases). V dropped 4 bases and J dropped 3 bases, with 8 bases sitting between them. This CDR3 spans 12 amino acids. CDR1 is DFQATT and CDR2 is SNEGSKA in the germline V gene (reference sequence). DNA of the CDR3: TGCAGTGCTATGGGGGGAACAGATACGCAGTATTTT. It codes for CSAMGGTDTQYF.

This clonotype was seen a handful of times. The chain joins TRBV6-5 to TRBJ1-5; the D gene is possibly TRBD1 (6 bases). Trimming removed 2 bases from V and 7 bases from J, with 15 bases in between. The CDR3 spans 15 residues. The V gene's germline CDR1 is MNHEY and CDR2 SVGAGI. DNA of the CDR3: TGTGCCAGCAGTTACGGGGGGGCGCCGGGGCAGCCCCAGCATTTT. Its protein product is CASSYGGAPGQPQHF.

The rearrangement links TRBV20-1 to TRBJ2-1; 9 bases fit TRBD2. The CDR3 has 16 amino acids. Germline CDR1 and CDR2: DFQATT and SNEGSKA (reference sequence). The J segment lost 3 bases and the V segment lost 3 bases, leaving 9 bases of the junction unmatched. The DNA of the CDR3 is TGCAGTGCTAGGAGAGGGACTAGCAGTGGCTACAATGAGCAGTTCTTC. Protein product: CSARRGTSSGYNEQFF.

The chain recombines TRBV2 with TRBJ1-2, with 8 bases that match TRBD1. The trim removed 5 bases at V and 8 bases at J, leaving 7 bases unmatched. The CDR3 totals 13 residues. The germline V gene encodes CDR1 SNHLY and CDR2 FYNNEI. CDR3 nucleotide sequence: TGTGCCAGCAGTCTGACAGGGGTTTTGGGCTACACCTTC. Protein product: CASSLTGVLGYTF.

The rearrangement joins TRBV28 to TRBJ2-2, with TRBD1 identical over 9 bases. CDR3 length: 16 amino acids. Germline CDR1 is MDHEN and CDR2 is SYDVKM. The V and J ends lost 4 bases and 2 bases, in that order; junction bases with no gene match: 5. The CDR3 reads CASSSPGQGNTGELFF. The CDR3 DNA sequence: TGTGCCAGCAGTTCCCCGGGACAGGGCAACACCGGGGAGCTGTTTTTT. The full variable domain, in which reference TRBV28 and TRBJ2-2 provide the parts outside the CDR3, is DVKVTQSSRYLVKRTGEKVFLECVQDMDHENMFWYRQDPGLGLRLIYFSYDVKMKEKGDIPEGYSVSREKKERFSLILESASTNQTSMYLCASSSPGQGNTGELFFGEGSRLTVL.

This clonotype is medium-sized. The chain recombines TRBV20-1 with TRBJ1-2, with D maybe TRBD1 (5 bases). This CDR3 comprises 17 residues. Trimming stripped 0 bases from V and 2 bases from J, with 19 bases between. Germline V CDR1 and CDR2: DFQATT, SNEGSKA (reference sequence). The DNA for the CDR3 is TGCAGTGCTAGAGATCCCCGGGGTGCAGGGTTCAACTATGGCTACACCTTC. Translation gives CSARDPRGAGFNYGYTF.

The sample holds a few counts of this clonotype. CDR3 sequence reads: CASSPILDRANYGYTF. As DNA, the CDR3 is TGTGCCAGCAGTCCCATTCTGGACAGAGCTAACTATGGCTACACCTTC. V and J are TRBV6-1 and TRBJ1-2; D might be TRBD1 (6 bases). The CDR3 consists of 16 residues. V lost 5 bases, J lost 0 bases, and 16 bases lay in between. The germline CDR1 and CDR2 sequences are MNHNS and SASEGT.